Listed here are 2 T cell receptor beta chains from one sample, sequenced in a study of T cells after yellow fever vaccination. TCRdb reprocessed the 5' RACE reads via MiXCR and lists one record per CDR3 protein. The sample has over 150,000 distinct CDR3 sequences, approximately 6.2% seen once. Here the sequenced sample was CD4+ T cells sorted from PBMCs, taken on the day of the first yellow fever vaccination. Every receptor here comes from a man aged 18 to 29 who received the YFV17D yellow fever vaccine.

This clonotype was counted ten times or more. The gene calls are TRBV5-1 and TRBJ1-2; tentatively, D is TRBD1 (6 bases). The germline gives CDR1 SGHRS, CDR2 YFSETQ. CDR3 length: 14 residues. The V end was cut by 1 base, the J end by 2 bases, with 9 bases between. In nucleotides, the CDR3 is TGCGCCAGCAGCTTGTCTCAGGGGAACTATGGCTACACCTTC. Protein product: CASSLSQGNYGYTF.

This clonotype has a count of ten or more. The rearrangement links TRBV19 to TRBJ2-3; perhaps TRBD1 as D (5 bases). V gave up 2 bases and J gave up 4 bases, with 7 bases separating them. CDR3 size: 13 residues. Germline CDR1 is LNHDA and CDR2 is SQIVND (reference sequence). CDR3 region: CASSIQGADTQYF. As DNA, the CDR3 is TGTGCCAGTAGTATACAGGGCGCAGATACGCAGTATTTT.